This is a list of T cell receptor beta chains from one sample in a study of blood T cell repertoires in COVID-19. Profiled with immunoSEQ multiplex PCR; TCRdb holds only in-frame clones, not every one. The sample comprises roughly 110,000 clones, roughly 76% of which are singletons, and 10% rests with the top ten. Sequencing was performed on peripheral blood. These TCRs come from a human donor in a cohort sampled during active COVID-19. Each CDR3 is given with its conserved first and last residue. Each record gives: CDR3 length, V gene, D gene, clone size, J gene, CDR3 protein, CDR3 DNA. A D gene is named only where the DNA matches it firmly. Only part of the rows carry a size: once, few, many, or a class if the clone is expanded.

12	TRBV11-3	.	.	TRBJ2-7	CASSVSSYEQYF	TGTGCCAGCAGCGTTTCGTCCTACGAGCAGTACTTC
12	TRBV28	.	.	TRBJ1-5	CASTRGNQPQHF	TGTGCCAGCACCCGGGGCAATCAGCCCCAGCATTTT
15	TRBV4-3	.	.	TRBJ2-7	CASSQETDYFYEQYF	TGCGCCAGCAGCCAAGAAACGGACTACTTCTACGAGCAGTACTTC
13	TRBV7-8	.	.	TRBJ2-5	CASSFGREETQYF	TGTGCCAGCAGCTTTGGACGGGAGGAGACCCAGTACTTC
13	TRBV6-2/TRBV6-3	.	.	TRBJ1-4	CASSFRGNEKLFF	TGTGCCAGCAGTTTCAGGGGAAATGAAAAACTGTTTTTT
14	TRBV5-4	.	.	TRBJ1-1	CASSREGLGTEAFF	TGTGCCAGCAGCCGGGAAGGGCTGGGAACTGAAGCTTTCTTT
18	TRBV7-2	TRBD2	.	TRBJ2-1	CASSSRPSGSGPYNEQFF	TGTGCCAGCAGCTCAAGACCTAGCGGGAGCGGGCCCTACAATGAGCAGTTCTTC
16	TRBV7-6	.	.	TRBJ2-2	CASSVQAGTNTGELFF	TGTGCCAGCAGCGTCCAAGCGGGGACAAACACCGGGGAGCTGTTTTTT
17	TRBV30	TRBD1	.	TRBJ2-6	CAWRTGQGYSGANVLTF	TGTGCCTGGAGGACCGGACAGGGGTATTCCGGGGCCAACGTCCTGACTTTC
15	TRBV12-5	.	.	TRBJ1-1	CASGLVSSGNTEAFF	TGTGCTAGTGGTTTGGTGAGTAGTGGGAACACTGAAGCTTTCTTT
16	TRBV6-2/TRBV6-3	TRBD1	.	TRBJ2-1	CASSPGTGSSYNEQFF	TGTGCCAGCAGTCCCGGGACAGGGAGCTCCTACAATGAGCAGTTCTTC
14	TRBV30	TRBD2	.	TRBJ2-3	CAWRQAGGTDTQYF	TGTGCCTGGAGGCAAGCGGGGGGCACAGATACGCAGTATTTT
16	TRBV15	TRBD1	.	TRBJ1-5	CATSRDRDRGLQPQHF	TGTGCCACCAGCAGAGATAGGGACAGGGGTCTACAGCCCCAGCATTTT
15	TRBV7-2	.	few	TRBJ1-6	CASSLGPGFDSPLHF	TGTGCCAGCAGCTTAGGTCCAGGATTCGATTCACCCCTCCACTTT
16	TRBV7-8	TRBD1	few	TRBJ1-1	CASSGWFGTGGTEAFF	TGTGCCAGCAGCGGGTGGTTCGGGACAGGGGGTACTGAAGCTTTCTTT
14	TRBV29-1	.	.	TRBJ2-7	CSVAMRGRNYEQYF	TGCAGCGTTGCTATGCGGGGGCGCAACTACGAGCAGTACTTC
15	TRBV2	TRBD1	.	TRBJ1-2	CASSEYGTGVYGYTF	TGTGCCAGCAGTGAATACGGGACAGGGGTCTATGGCTACACCTTC
14	TRBV28	TRBD2	.	TRBJ2-7	CASSLVAGGGEQYF	TGTGCCAGCAGTTTAGTAGCGGGAGGAGGAGAGCAGTACTTC
17	TRBV5-8	TRBD1	.	TRBJ1-5	CASSSGQGSYSNQPQHF	TGTGCCAGCAGCTCCGGACAGGGCTCCTATAGCAATCAGCCCCAGCATTTT
17	TRBV6-1	TRBD1	large	TRBJ1-6	CASSGGQQGSYNSPLHF	TGTGCCAGCAGTGGGGGACAGCAAGGCTCCTATAATTCACCCCTCCACTTT
15	TRBV6-2/TRBV6-3	TRBD1	.	TRBJ1-1	CASSPTDRVNTEAFF	TGTGCCAGCAGCCCAACCGACAGGGTAAACACTGAAGCTTTCTTT
18	TRBV7-8	TRBD2	few	TRBJ2-3	CASSFTRGLAETGDTQYF	TGTGCCAGCAGCTTTACCCGGGGACTAGCTGAAACCGGAGATACGCAGTATTTT
12	TRBV6-6	TRBD1	.	TRBJ1-1	CASSLEQGKAFF	TGTGCCAGCAGTCTAGAACAGGGGAAAGCTTTCTTT
15	TRBV5-6	TRBD1	.	TRBJ1-4	CASSSYRGGNEKLFF	TGTGCCAGCAGCTCCTACAGGGGCGGAAATGAAAAACTGTTTTTT
12	TRBV12-3/TRBV12-4	.	.	TRBJ2-1	CASSLANNEQFF	TGTGCCAGCAGTTTAGCCAACAATGAGCAGTTCTTC
16	TRBV6-5	.	.	TRBJ1-1	CASSYRRDRQNTEAFF	TGTGCCAGCAGTTATCGGCGTGACAGGCAGAACACTGAAGCTTTCTTT
15	TRBV3-1/TRBV3-2	.	.	TRBJ2-5	CASSQVPLEGQTQYF	TGTGCCAGCAGCCAAGTACCTCTTGAGGGCCAGACCCAGTACTTC
11	TRBV20-1	.	.	TRBJ1-5	CSARVGGPQHF	TGCAGTGCTAGAGTGGGGGGGCCCCAGCATTTT
14	TRBV7-2	.	.	TRBJ2-1	CASSLDKGLPEQFF	TGTGCCAGCAGCTTAGACAAGGGACTTCCCGAGCAGTTCTTC
17	TRBV19	.	.	TRBJ2-7	CASSISLLLEGSYEQYF	TGTGCCAGTAGTATTTCTCTCCTTCTCGAGGGATCCTACGAGCAGTACTTC
16	TRBV27	.	.	TRBJ1-3	CASSLNRTPTGNTIYF	TGTGCCAGCAGTTTGAACAGAACTCCAACTGGAAACACCATATATTTT
15	TRBV2	.	few	TRBJ1-2	CASSGGIGGTYGYTF	TGTGCCAGCAGTGGGGGGATCGGGGGGACTTATGGCTACACCTTC
13	TRBV6-6	TRBD1	.	TRBJ1-5	CASSDRVGQPQHF	TGTGCCAGCAGTGACAGGGTAGGGCAGCCCCAGCATTTT
17	TRBV6-2/TRBV6-3	TRBD1	.	TRBJ2-7	CASSNPFRATGVYEQYF	TGTGCCAGCAGTAACCCCTTCAGGGCCACAGGGGTCTACGAGCAGTACTTC
14	TRBV6-1	.	.	TRBJ2-7	CASSEWGGRYEQYF	TGTGCCAGCAGTGAATGGGGGGGCCGGTACGAGCAGTACTTC
13	TRBV30	.	few	TRBJ2-7	CAWTYEVAYEQYF	TGTGCCTGGACCTACGAGGTAGCCTACGAGCAGTACTTC
14	TRBV7-2	.	.	TRBJ2-7	CASSLDRRTYEQYF	TGTGCCAGCAGCCTCGACAGGAGGACCTACGAGCAGTACTTC
15	TRBV11-2	TRBD2	.	TRBJ2-7	CASSLGASGSYEQYF	TGTGCCAGCAGCTTAGGGGCTAGCGGCTCCTACGAGCAGTACTTC
15	TRBV6-5	.	.	TRBJ1-5	CASRRTQYSNQPQHF	TGTGCCAGCAGGCGAACACAGTATAGCAATCAGCCCCAGCATTTT
16	TRBV27	.	.	TRBJ1-6	CASRGGSLSYNSPLHF	TGTGCCAGCAGGGGGGGGAGTCTCTCATATAATTCACCCCTCCACTTT
16	TRBV5-4	.	.	TRBJ2-3	CASSPDMVASTDTQYF	TGTGCCAGCAGCCCGGACATGGTTGCTAGCACAGATACGCAGTATTTT
18	TRBV5-8	.	.	TRBJ1-5	CASSLTRYFVGRHQPQHF	TGTGCCAGCAGCTTGACAAGATATTTCGTGGGGCGCCATCAGCCCCAGCATTTT